A selection of T cell receptor beta chains follows, all from one sample in a study of T-cell memory formation after mild COVID-19. A single record per CDR3 protein comes from TCRdb applying MiXCR to the 5' RACE reads. The table includes around 90,000 distinct CDR3 sequences, roughly 15% detected once. Sequencing was carried out using PBMCs or a T cell subset sorted from them (not recorded which). Source of these receptors: a man between 18 and 29 years old who had mild COVID-19 (a few samples of this study predate the infection). Cell type and time point are not known. Each CDR3 is given with its conserved first and last residue. The order of the fields is D gene, clone size, V gene, J gene, CDR3 DNA, CDR3 protein. The D gene is left open where the match is weak. The size field is filled for only some rows; it gives once, few, many or a size class.

D gene: NA
clone size: few
V gene: TRBV27
J gene: TRBJ2-5
CDR3 DNA: TGTGCCAGCAGTTTAAGCCCTCCAGAGACCCAGTACTTC
CDR3 protein: CASSLSPPETQYF

D gene: NA
clone size: NA
V gene: TRBV2
J gene: TRBJ2-1
CDR3 DNA: TGTGCCAGCAGTGAAGGACTCGCCGGCAATGAGCAGTTCTTC
CDR3 protein: CASSEGLAGNEQFF

D gene: NA
clone size: few
V gene: TRBV9
J gene: TRBJ2-3
CDR3 DNA: TGTGCCAGCAGCGTAGTTGGAGGGGGTGGCACAGATACGCAGTATTTT
CDR3 protein: CASSVVGGGGTDTQYF

D gene: NA
clone size: few
V gene: TRBV4-1
J gene: TRBJ1-1
CDR3 DNA: TGCGCCAGCCTGCAAAGCCCAGCAGGGGACAAAACTGAAGCTTTCTTT
CDR3 protein: CASLQSPAGDKTEAFF

D gene: NA
clone size: NA
V gene: TRBV4-3
J gene: TRBJ1-4
CDR3 DNA: TGCGCCAGCAGCCATTCCCAGGCAACTAATGAAAAACTGTTTTTT
CDR3 protein: CASSHSQATNEKLFF

D gene: TRBD2
clone size: NA
V gene: TRBV24-1
J gene: TRBJ2-5
CDR3 DNA: TGTGCCACCAGTGATCGACTAGCGGGGGAAGAGACCCAGTACTTC
CDR3 protein: CATSDRLAGEETQYF

D gene: NA
clone size: NA
V gene: TRBV4-3
J gene: TRBJ2-1
CDR3 DNA: TGCGCCAGCAGCCTGACCAGGAGCTCCTACAATGAGCAGTTCTTC
CDR3 protein: CASSLTRSSYNEQFF

D gene: NA
clone size: few
V gene: TRBV2
J gene: TRBJ2-3
CDR3 DNA: TGTGCCAGCAGTGAAGTCCTGGCAGATACGCAGTATTTT
CDR3 protein: CASSEVLADTQYF

D gene: NA
clone size: NA
V gene: TRBV11-2
J gene: TRBJ2-1
CDR3 DNA: TGTGCCAGCAGCCCAGGGGTACTGGATGAGCAGTTCTTC
CDR3 protein: CASSPGVLDEQFF

D gene: TRBD2
clone size: many
V gene: TRBV11-2
J gene: TRBJ2-2
CDR3 DNA: TGTGCCAGCTGGGAGGGGTACACCGGGGAGCTGTTTTTT
CDR3 protein: CASWEGYTGELFF

D gene: TRBD2
clone size: NA
V gene: TRBV7-9
J gene: TRBJ2-3
CDR3 DNA: TGTGCCAGCAGCTTAGAACTAGCGGGGGACTGGGGCACAGATACGCAGTATTTT
CDR3 protein: CASSLELAGDWGTDTQYF

D gene: NA
clone size: few
V gene: TRBV4-1
J gene: TRBJ2-5
CDR3 DNA: TGCGCCAGCAGCCAGCCTGGCGAGCAAGAGACCCAGTACTTC
CDR3 protein: CASSQPGEQETQYF

D gene: NA
clone size: NA
V gene: TRBV7-2
J gene: TRBJ2-5
CDR3 DNA: TGTGCCAGCAGAAGGAGCACAGAGACCCAGTACTTC
CDR3 protein: CASRRSTETQYF

D gene: NA
clone size: few
V gene: TRBV6-5
J gene: TRBJ2-5
CDR3 DNA: TGTGCCAGCAGTTACTCGGTCCCGAGTGAAGCGGGAGAGACCCAGTACTTC
CDR3 protein: CASSYSVPSEAGETQYF

D gene: TRBD1
clone size: few
V gene: TRBV7-9
J gene: TRBJ2-1
CDR3 DNA: TGTGCCAGCAGCCGCCGGGACAGGGACAATGAGCAGTTCTTC
CDR3 protein: CASSRRDRDNEQFF

D gene: TRBD1
clone size: few
V gene: TRBV5-4
J gene: TRBJ2-1
CDR3 DNA: TGTGCCAGCACACAGGGGCCGGAGCAGTTCTTC
CDR3 protein: CASTQGPEQFF

D gene: NA
clone size: NA
V gene: TRBV6-2/TRBV6-3
J gene: TRBJ2-1
CDR3 DNA: TGTGCCAGCACCCGGGGGCGTAATGAGCAGTTCTTC
CDR3 protein: CASTRGRNEQFF

D gene: NA
clone size: few
V gene: TRBV7-6
J gene: TRBJ1-2
CDR3 DNA: TGTGCCAGCAGCTTAGCGGGAAGGGAGGGCTACACCTTC
CDR3 protein: CASSLAGREGYTF

D gene: NA
clone size: few
V gene: TRBV6-6
J gene: TRBJ1-1
CDR3 DNA: TGTGCCAGCAGTTACGCTGGAGCTTTCTTT
CDR3 protein: CASSYAGAFF

D gene: NA
clone size: NA
V gene: TRBV11-2
J gene: TRBJ2-1
CDR3 DNA: TGTGCCAGCAGCTTATCGGACACGAGAGACACGTTCTTC
CDR3 protein: CASSLSDTRDTFF

D gene: TRBD1
clone size: few
V gene: TRBV4-2
J gene: TRBJ2-7
CDR3 DNA: TGTGCCAGCAGCCATGAGACAGGGCCGTCCTACGAGCAGTACTTC
CDR3 protein: CASSHETGPSYEQYF

D gene: NA
clone size: few
V gene: TRBV28
J gene: TRBJ1-5
CDR3 DNA: TGTGCCAGCAGTTATTACCGGCAGCCCCAGCATTTT
CDR3 protein: CASSYYRQPQHF

D gene: NA
clone size: NA
V gene: TRBV3-1
J gene: TRBJ2-1
CDR3 DNA: TGTGCCAGCAGCCAAGATATCGGGTACAATGAGCAGTTCTTC
CDR3 protein: CASSQDIGYNEQFF

D gene: NA
clone size: NA
V gene: TRBV20-1
J gene: TRBJ2-5
CDR3 DNA: TGCAGTGCCCCTCGGGTTATTACTGGGGAGACCCAGTACTTC
CDR3 protein: CSAPRVITGETQYF

D gene: NA
clone size: NA
V gene: TRBV5-1
J gene: TRBJ1-1
CDR3 DNA: TGCGCCAGCAGCTTGGAGAAGGCCTACAACACTGAAGCTTTCTTT
CDR3 protein: CASSLEKAYNTEAFF

D gene: NA
clone size: few
V gene: TRBV11-2
J gene: TRBJ2-1
CDR3 DNA: TGTGCCAGCAGTCTTACGCCAGGGACCTCCTACAATGAGCAGTTCTTC
CDR3 protein: CASSLTPGTSYNEQFF

D gene: TRBD2
clone size: NA
V gene: TRBV4-3
J gene: TRBJ2-2
CDR3 DNA: TGCGCCAGCAGCCCGGTAGCGGGGGGTAACACCGGGGAGCTGTTTTTT
CDR3 protein: CASSPVAGGNTGELFF

D gene: TRBD1
clone size: few
V gene: TRBV7-6
J gene: TRBJ1-1
CDR3 DNA: TGTGCCAGCAGCCCAGGGGGCCTCACTGAAGCTTTCTTT
CDR3 protein: CASSPGGLTEAFF

D gene: NA
clone size: many
V gene: TRBV19
J gene: TRBJ2-1
CDR3 DNA: TGTGCCAGTAGTATAAAGCCCCTCTTACAGGGCTACAATGAGCAGTTCTTC
CDR3 protein: CASSIKPLLQGYNEQFF

D gene: TRBD1
clone size: NA
V gene: TRBV6-6
J gene: TRBJ1-5
CDR3 DNA: TGTGCCAGCAGTCCAGTCCGACAGGGAAGATATAGCAATCAGCCCCAGCATTTT
CDR3 protein: CASSPVRQGRYSNQPQHF

D gene: NA
clone size: NA
V gene: TRBV27
J gene: TRBJ1-1
CDR3 DNA: TGTGCCAGCAGTTTCAGAACATCGAACACTGAAGCTTTCTTT
CDR3 protein: CASSFRTSNTEAFF

D gene: NA
clone size: few
V gene: TRBV4-1
J gene: TRBJ2-7
CDR3 DNA: TGCGCCAGCAGTCAACGGAATCCTGGCTACGAGCAGTACTTC
CDR3 protein: CASSQRNPGYEQYF

D gene: NA
clone size: few
V gene: TRBV6-5
J gene: TRBJ2-1
CDR3 DNA: TGTGCCAGCACCCCAGCCCTTGCAGGGTCCAATGAGCAGTTCTTC
CDR3 protein: CASTPALAGSNEQFF

D gene: NA
clone size: NA
V gene: TRBV6-2/TRBV6-3
J gene: TRBJ1-6
CDR3 DNA: TGTGCCAGCAGGGACCTACAGGGTTCGGCTTCACCCCTCCACTTT
CDR3 protein: CASRDLQGSASPLHF

D gene: NA
clone size: NA
V gene: TRBV7-8
J gene: TRBJ2-2
CDR3 DNA: TGTGCCAGCAGCTTATTAAACGGAGGGGGCACCGGGGAGCTGTTTTTT
CDR3 protein: CASSLLNGGGTGELFF

D gene: NA
clone size: NA
V gene: TRBV24-1
J gene: TRBJ1-5
CDR3 DNA: TGTGCCACCAGTGATTGGGGTCAGCCCCAGCATTTT
CDR3 protein: CATSDWGQPQHF

D gene: TRBD2
clone size: many
V gene: TRBV19
J gene: TRBJ2-1
CDR3 DNA: TGTGCCAGTAGTCCGACTAGCGGGGACTTCAATGAGCAGTTCTTC
CDR3 protein: CASSPTSGDFNEQFF

D gene: NA
clone size: NA
V gene: TRBV6-2/TRBV6-3
J gene: TRBJ1-1
CDR3 DNA: TGTGCCAGCAGTTACTCGAAATCGGCAGGCATGAACACTGAAGCTTTCTTT
CDR3 protein: CASSYSKSAGMNTEAFF

D gene: TRBD2
clone size: NA
V gene: TRBV27
J gene: TRBJ2-1
CDR3 DNA: TGTGCCAGCAGTTTTGCGGGGGGGCCGGGTGAGCAGTTCTTC
CDR3 protein: CASSFAGGPGEQFF

D gene: NA
clone size: NA
V gene: TRBV7-6
J gene: TRBJ1-2
CDR3 DNA: TGTGCCAGCAGCTTAGCGCCAGGTCTCTATGGCTACACCTTC
CDR3 protein: CASSLAPGLYGYTF

D gene: NA
clone size: few
V gene: TRBV3-1
J gene: TRBJ1-2
CDR3 DNA: TGTGCCAGCAGCCAAGGGGTTGTGGGGCTCATCGGTGGCTACACCTTC
CDR3 protein: CASSQGVVGLIGGYTF

D gene: NA
clone size: few
V gene: TRBV9
J gene: TRBJ2-1
CDR3 DNA: TGTGCCAGCAGCGTAAACGGTGAGCAGTTCTTC
CDR3 protein: CASSVNGEQFF

D gene: NA
clone size: NA
V gene: TRBV6-2/TRBV6-3
J gene: TRBJ1-3
CDR3 DNA: TGTGCCAGCACTGGAAACACCATATATTTT
CDR3 protein: CASTGNTIYF

D gene: TRBD2
clone size: NA
V gene: TRBV30
J gene: TRBJ2-1
CDR3 DNA: TGTGCCTGGAGAGTGCTAGCGGGGGTTACTGAGCAGTTCTTC
CDR3 protein: CAWRVLAGVTEQFF

D gene: NA
clone size: few
V gene: TRBV20-1
J gene: TRBJ2-1
CDR3 DNA: TGCAGTGCTCCTGAAGTCGGGGAGAACCAGTTCTTC
CDR3 protein: CSAPEVGENQFF